This is a list of T cell receptor beta chains from one sample in a study of shared clonotypes between healthy human individuals. Produced via immunoSEQ multiplex PCR; TCRdb's table is partial and in-frame only. This table holds approximately 440,000 clones, roughly four fifths found once. Source material: PBMCs. The receptors were gathered from a woman between 40 and 55 years old in good health. Some clones in this sample may be carry-over from other donors' samples. CDR3s include the opening cysteine and the closing phenylalanine or tryptophan. The D gene is left open where the match is weak. Clone size is shown for a subset of rows, as once, few, many or a class of expanded clone.

v_gene,abundance,j_gene,d_gene,CDR3aa,CDR3nt
TRBV5-1,.,TRBJ2-7,.,CASSLGLTYEQYF,TGCGCCAGCAGCTTAGGACTCACCTACGAGCAGTACTTC
TRBV6-1,.,TRBJ1-2,.,CASSGRVEAYGYTF,TGTGCCAGCAGTGGCCGGGTGGAGGCCTATGGCTACACCTTC
TRBV10-3,many,TRBJ2-7,.,CAISVRWFEGQYF,TGTGCCATCAGTGTAAGATGGTTTGAAGGGCAGTACTTC
TRBV30,.,TRBJ1-1,TRBD1,CAWREGQDLRGAFF,TGTGCCTGGAGAGAGGGACAGGACTTACGAGGGGCTTTCTTT
TRBV29-1,.,TRBJ2-7,.,CSVGEPGRGEQYF,TGCAGCGTTGGGGAGCCAGGGCGGGGCGAGCAGTACTTC
TRBV28,.,TRBJ1-1,.,CASSSIVTNTEAFF,TGTGCCAGCAGTTCTATCGTCACCAACACTGAAGCTTTCTTT
TRBV6-1,.,TRBJ1-1,TRBD1,CASLGQTGRTEAFF,TGTGCCAGCCTGGGACAGACGGGACGCACTGAAGCTTTCTTT
TRBV4-3,.,TRBJ2-7,.,CASSQAYTGTYEQYF,TGCGCCAGCAGCCAGGCCTACACAGGGACCTACGAGCAGTACTTC
TRBV2,.,TRBJ2-2,.,CASTRTSTGELFF,TGTGCCAGCACCCGAACTAGTACCGGGGAGCTGTTTTTT
TRBV7-2,.,TRBJ2-1,.,CASSHTAEQFF,TGTGCCAGCAGCCATACGGCTGAGCAGTTCTTC
TRBV7-7,.,TRBJ2-5,TRBD2,CASSPGLAGMETQYF,TGTGCTAGCAGCCCCGGACTAGCGGGAATGGAGACCCAGTACTTC
TRBV30,few,TRBJ2-7,TRBD2,CASVPGLAGGPGEQYF,TGTGCCTCAGTGCCGGGACTAGCGGGAGGGCCGGGCGAGCAGTACTTC
TRBV5-1,.,TRBJ1-5,.,CASSLDRGPGQPQHF,TGCGCCAGCAGCTTGGATAGGGGTCCGGGACAGCCCCAGCATTTT
TRBV5-1,.,TRBJ2-7,TRBD2,CASSFGTSGSSYEQYF,TGCGCCAGCAGCTTTGGGACTAGCGGGAGCTCCTACGAGCAGTACTTC
TRBV11-3,.,TRBJ2-3,.,CASSKGGNTDTQYF,TGTGCCAGCAGCAAGGGGGGCAACACAGATACGCAGTATTTT
TRBV27,.,TRBJ1-4,TRBD1,CASSLRGRSNEKLFF,TGTGCCAGCAGCCTCAGGGGGCGAAGCAATGAAAAACTGTTTTTT
TRBV9,once,TRBJ1-2,.,CASSVVVGVGCYGYTF,TGTGCCAGCAGCGTAGTCGTTGGTGTAGGCTGCTATGGCTACACCTTC
TRBV11-2,.,TRBJ2-3,TRBD2,CASTRQAGLAGAFSTQYF,TGTGCCAGCACCAGGCAGGCAGGACTAGCGGGAGCTTTTAGTACGCAGTATTTT
TRBV19,.,TRBJ1-4,.,CASSRGPVVEKLFF,TGTGCCAGTAGCCGCGGCCCGGTGGTTGAAAAACTGTTTTTT
TRBV29-1,many,TRBJ2-7,TRBD1,CSVSRGPNSYEQYF,TGCAGCGTGTCCAGGGGGCCCAACTCCTACGAGCAGTACTTC
TRBV27,.,TRBJ2-7,TRBD1,CASSFWTGREQYF,TGTGCCAGCAGTTTCTGGACAGGACGGGAGCAGTACTTC
TRBV11-2,many,TRBJ2-1,.,CASSLQQGNEQFF,TGTGCCAGCAGCTTACAACAGGGCAATGAGCAGTTCTTC
TRBV11-2,.,TRBJ1-2,TRBD1,CASSSPGTGNYGYTF,TGTGCCAGCAGCTCGCCCGGGACAGGGAACTATGGCTACACCTTC